By share of the sample, the clone carrying this TCR beta chain is medium-sized. Its antigen is undetermined. The sample is drawn from a study of T cells in pancreatic ductal adenocarcinoma. General observations from the study: The resected pancreatic cancer cohort was biased toward the minority with early-stage disease.

CDR1 is SGHRS, CDR2 YFSETQ, per germline. Trimming at V came to 7 bases and at J to 2 bases, leaving 2 bases not matched to a gene. This CDR3 spans 14 amino acids. Assay used: immunoSEQ multiplex PCR; TCRdb lists only in-frame clones, some missing. The sample shows about 4,600 clones, about 64% of them seen only once. Selected pancreatic ductal adenocarcinoma patients had undergone surgery without neoadjuvant therapy. The specimen was pancreatic tumor tissue. This chain links TRBV5-1 with TRBJ2-5; 13 bases line up with TRBD2. This clonotype was obtained from a human donor with pancreatic ductal adenocarcinoma. CDR3 amino acids: CASALAGGQETQYF. CDR3 nucleotide sequence: TGCGCCAGCGCACTAGCGGGGGGGCAAGAGACCCAGTACTTC.